The rows below give T cell receptor beta chains drawn from one sample of a study of beta chain features in type 1 diabetes. Clones were sequenced by immunoSEQ multiplex PCR, and TCRdb holds only the in-frame ones, with some missing. The sample records 430,000 or so clones, approximately 10% being singletons. Sequenced sample: naive CD4+ T cells from blood. All receptors come from a woman aged 18-29 years in good health. CDR3s include the opening cysteine and the closing phenylalanine or tryptophan. The order of the fields is D gene, V gene, J gene, clone size, CDR3 protein, CDR3 DNA. The D gene is left open where the match is weak. The size field is filled for only some rows; it gives once, few, many or a size class.

d_call: TRBD1; v_call: TRBV5-4; j_call: TRBJ2-5; clone_size: .; cdr3_aa: CASSLGGQGRPYQETQYF; cdr3_nt: TGTGCCAGCAGCTTGGGGGGACAGGGTAGACCGTACCAAGAGACCCAGTACTTC
d_call: .; v_call: TRBV7-8; j_call: TRBJ2-1; clone_size: few; cdr3_aa: CASSPGQIPYNEQFF; cdr3_nt: TGTGCCAGCAGCCCAGGACAGATACCCTACAATGAGCAGTTCTTC
d_call: .; v_call: TRBV21-1; j_call: TRBJ2-3; clone_size: few; cdr3_aa: CASSTPSGKREGTDTQYF; cdr3_nt: TGTGCCAGCAGCACGCCATCTGGGAAGCGGGAGGGCACAGATACGCAGTATTTT
d_call: .; v_call: TRBV7-2; j_call: TRBJ2-2; clone_size: .; cdr3_aa: CASSWTGDGTGELFF; cdr3_nt: TGTGCCAGCAGCTGGACGGGGGACGGTACCGGGGAGCTGTTTTTT
d_call: TRBD1; v_call: TRBV27; j_call: TRBJ2-3; clone_size: .; cdr3_aa: CASTVDRDGDTQYF; cdr3_nt: TGTGCCAGCACCGTGGACAGGGATGGGGATACGCAGTATTTT
d_call: .; v_call: TRBV5-1; j_call: TRBJ2-5; clone_size: .; cdr3_aa: CASTKETQYF; cdr3_nt: TGCGCCAGCACCAAAGAGACCCAGTACTTC
d_call: .; v_call: TRBV6-1; j_call: TRBJ2-1; clone_size: .; cdr3_aa: CASSGLYLSSYNEQFF; cdr3_nt: TGTGCCAGCAGTGGACTGTATTTGAGCTCCTACAATGAGCAGTTCTTC
d_call: .; v_call: TRBV7-3; j_call: TRBJ2-3; clone_size: few; cdr3_aa: CASSSYGTDTQYF; cdr3_nt: TGTGCCAGCAGCTCGTATGGCACAGATACGCAGTATTTT
d_call: .; v_call: TRBV4-3; j_call: TRBJ2-7; clone_size: few; cdr3_aa: CASSQDIRGREYEQYF; cdr3_nt: TGCGCCAGCAGCCAAGATATCAGGGGACGGGAGTACGAGCAGTACTTC
d_call: .; v_call: TRBV19; j_call: TRBJ2-6; clone_size: .; cdr3_aa: CASRGVSGANVLTF; cdr3_nt: TGTGCCAGTAGGGGGGTGAGTGGGGCCAACGTCCTGACTTTC
d_call: .; v_call: TRBV7-9; j_call: TRBJ2-1; clone_size: .; cdr3_aa: CASSLRSGQAYNEQFF; cdr3_nt: TGTGCCAGCAGCTTACGTAGCGGTCAGGCCTACAATGAGCAGTTCTTC
d_call: .; v_call: TRBV7-2; j_call: TRBJ1-2; clone_size: few; cdr3_aa: CASSLGRTNYGYTF; cdr3_nt: TGTGCCAGCAGCTTAGGCAGGACTAACTATGGCTACACCTTC
d_call: TRBD1; v_call: TRBV10-3; j_call: TRBJ1-1; clone_size: few; cdr3_aa: CAIRDRGANTEAFF; cdr3_nt: TGTGCCATCAGGGACAGGGGGGCGAACACTGAAGCTTTCTTT
d_call: .; v_call: TRBV7-8; j_call: TRBJ1-2; clone_size: few; cdr3_aa: CASSLAAVNYGYTF; cdr3_nt: TGTGCCAGCAGCTTAGCAGCGGTAAACTATGGCTACACCTTC
d_call: TRBD1; v_call: TRBV29-1; j_call: TRBJ2-2; clone_size: few; cdr3_aa: CSADRENTGELFF; cdr3_nt: TGCAGCGCCGACAGGGAAAACACCGGGGAGCTGTTTTTT
d_call: .; v_call: TRBV30; j_call: TRBJ2-7; clone_size: .; cdr3_aa: CAWSVPAGRQQYF; cdr3_nt: TGTGCCTGGAGTGTACCCGCAGGGAGGCAGCAGTACTTC
d_call: .; v_call: TRBV29-1; j_call: TRBJ2-7; clone_size: few; cdr3_aa: CSPMGPKPYEQYF; cdr3_nt: TGCAGCCCGATGGGCCCGAAGCCCTACGAGCAGTACTTC
d_call: TRBD1; v_call: TRBV7-2; j_call: TRBJ2-5; clone_size: .; cdr3_aa: CASSPGDRVETQYF; cdr3_nt: TGTGCCAGCAGCCCGGGGGACAGGGTAGAGACCCAGTACTTC
d_call: .; v_call: TRBV7-9; j_call: TRBJ1-6; clone_size: .; cdr3_aa: CASSPEVPLHF; cdr3_nt: TGTGCCAGCAGCCCTGAAGTGCCCCTCCACTTT
d_call: TRBD1; v_call: TRBV27; j_call: TRBJ2-3; clone_size: .; cdr3_aa: CASKTQGALRTDTQYF; cdr3_nt: TGTGCCAGCAAAACACAGGGGGCACTACGCACAGATACGCAGTATTTT
d_call: .; v_call: TRBV4-3; j_call: TRBJ2-3; clone_size: few; cdr3_aa: CASSQDRPPEDTQYF; cdr3_nt: TGCGCCAGCAGCCAAGACCGACCCCCGGAAGATACGCAGTATTTT
d_call: .; v_call: TRBV27; j_call: TRBJ2-5; clone_size: few; cdr3_aa: CASRRSPVQETQYF; cdr3_nt: TGTGCCAGCAGGAGGAGCCCGGTCCAGGAGACCCAGTACTTC
d_call: .; v_call: TRBV7-8; j_call: TRBJ2-7; clone_size: .; cdr3_aa: CASSLIRDYEQYF; cdr3_nt: TGTGCCAGCAGCTTAATTAGGGACTACGAGCAGTACTTC
d_call: .; v_call: TRBV14; j_call: TRBJ2-2; clone_size: few; cdr3_aa: CASSRGLSGELFF; cdr3_nt: TGTGCCAGCAGCAGGGGGTTGTCCGGGGAGCTGTTTTTT
d_call: .; v_call: TRBV7-2; j_call: TRBJ1-1; clone_size: .; cdr3_aa: CASSLDRGGIAFF; cdr3_nt: TGTGCCAGCAGCTTAGACCGTGGGGGGATAGCTTTCTTT
d_call: .; v_call: TRBV25-1; j_call: TRBJ2-1; clone_size: .; cdr3_aa: CASSAGWDQFF; cdr3_nt: TGTGCCAGCAGTGCTGGTTGGGATCAGTTCTTC
d_call: .; v_call: TRBV7-8; j_call: TRBJ2-7; clone_size: few; cdr3_aa: CASSLAVTVSYEQYF; cdr3_nt: TGTGCCAGCAGCTTAGCGGTTACAGTATCCTACGAGCAGTACTTC
d_call: TRBD2; v_call: TRBV7-2; j_call: TRBJ2-1; clone_size: .; cdr3_aa: CASTLAGVYEQFF; cdr3_nt: TGTGCCAGCACCCTAGCGGGAGTCTATGAGCAGTTCTTC
d_call: .; v_call: TRBV4-2; j_call: TRBJ2-1; clone_size: few; cdr3_aa: CASSQNGKQWVDEQFF; cdr3_nt: TGTGCCAGCAGCCAGAATGGCAAGCAGTGGGTCGATGAGCAGTTCTTC
d_call: .; v_call: TRBV6-6; j_call: TRBJ2-3; clone_size: .; cdr3_aa: CASSRWGGGSTDTQYF; cdr3_nt: TGTGCCAGCAGTCGTTGGGGCGGTGGGAGCACAGATACGCAGTATTTT
d_call: .; v_call: TRBV5-6; j_call: TRBJ2-4; clone_size: .; cdr3_aa: CASRRWGVSRAKNIQYF; cdr3_nt: TGTGCCAGCAGAAGGTGGGGAGTTTCCCGAGCCAAAAACATTCAGTACTTC
d_call: TRBD2; v_call: TRBV9; j_call: TRBJ2-3; clone_size: .; cdr3_aa: CASSAGLAGVTQYF; cdr3_nt: TGTGCCAGCAGCGCCGGACTAGCGGGGGTAACGCAGTATTTT
d_call: TRBD2; v_call: TRBV2; j_call: TRBJ2-7; clone_size: few; cdr3_aa: CASTQTELAGGEQYF; cdr3_nt: TGTGCCAGCACTCAAACGGAACTAGCGGGAGGCGAGCAGTACTTC
d_call: .; v_call: TRBV10-3; j_call: TRBJ2-3; clone_size: .; cdr3_aa: CAISGTSTDTQYF; cdr3_nt: TGTGCCATCAGTGGGACTAGCACAGATACGCAGTATTTT
d_call: .; v_call: TRBV14; j_call: TRBJ2-1; clone_size: .; cdr3_aa: CAVKRGGISGEQFF; cdr3_nt: TGTGCCGTGAAAAGAGGCGGGATCAGCGGTGAGCAGTTCTTC
d_call: .; v_call: TRBV30; j_call: TRBJ2-7; clone_size: .; cdr3_aa: CAWSVPWGARYEQYF; cdr3_nt: TGTGCCTGGAGTGTACCTTGGGGTGCCCGTTACGAGCAGTACTTC
d_call: .; v_call: TRBV18; j_call: TRBJ1-3; clone_size: .; cdr3_aa: CASSLRTGSGNTIYF; cdr3_nt: TGTGCCAGCTCACTCCGGACTGGCTCTGGAAACACCATATATTTT
d_call: .; v_call: TRBV4-3; j_call: TRBJ2-2; clone_size: few; cdr3_aa: CASSQDRDRWTTGELFF; cdr3_nt: TGCGCCAGCAGCCAAGATAGGGACCGCTGGACCACCGGGGAGCTGTTTTTT
d_call: .; v_call: TRBV5-1; j_call: TRBJ2-1; clone_size: few; cdr3_aa: CASSPEPNNEQFF; cdr3_nt: TGCGCCAGCAGCCCTGAGCCGAACAATGAGCAGTTCTTC
d_call: TRBD1; v_call: TRBV7-9; j_call: TRBJ1-4; clone_size: few; cdr3_aa: CASSLDRQGIKLFF; cdr3_nt: TGTGCCAGCAGCTTAGACCGACAGGGAATAAAACTGTTTTTT
d_call: .; v_call: TRBV29-1; j_call: TRBJ1-2; clone_size: .; cdr3_aa: CSVQDRDYGYTF; cdr3_nt: TGCAGCGTACAGGACAGAGACTATGGCTACACCTTC